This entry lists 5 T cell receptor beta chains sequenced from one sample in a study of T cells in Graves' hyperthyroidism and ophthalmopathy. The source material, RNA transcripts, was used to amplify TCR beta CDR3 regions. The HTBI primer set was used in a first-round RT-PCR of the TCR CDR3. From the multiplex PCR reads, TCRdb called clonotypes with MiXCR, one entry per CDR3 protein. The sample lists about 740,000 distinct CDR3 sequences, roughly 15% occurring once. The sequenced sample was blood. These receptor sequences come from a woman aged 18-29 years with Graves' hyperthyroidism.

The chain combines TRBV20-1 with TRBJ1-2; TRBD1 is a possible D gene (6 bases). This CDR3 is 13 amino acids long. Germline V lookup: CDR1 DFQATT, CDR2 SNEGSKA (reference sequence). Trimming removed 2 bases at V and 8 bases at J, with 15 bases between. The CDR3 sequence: CSARRSGVGGYTF. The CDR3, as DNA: TGCAGTGCTAGAAGGTCAGGGGTCGGAGGCTACACCTTC.

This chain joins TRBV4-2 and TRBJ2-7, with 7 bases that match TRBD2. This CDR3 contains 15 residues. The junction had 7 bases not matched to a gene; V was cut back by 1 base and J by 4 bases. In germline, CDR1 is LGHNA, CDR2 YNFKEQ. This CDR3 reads CASSQGAGVGYEQYF. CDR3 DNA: TGTGCCAGCAGCCAAGGGGCGGGAGTCGGTTACGAGCAGTACTTC.

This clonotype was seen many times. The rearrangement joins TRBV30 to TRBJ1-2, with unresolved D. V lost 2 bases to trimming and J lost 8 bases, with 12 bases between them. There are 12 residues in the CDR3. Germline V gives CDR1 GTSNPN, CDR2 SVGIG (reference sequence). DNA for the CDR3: TGTGCCTGGAGTTTGGGTTTGCGGGGCTACACCTTC. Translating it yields CAWSLGLRGYTF. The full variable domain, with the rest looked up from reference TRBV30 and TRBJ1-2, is SQTIHQWPATLVQPVGSPLSLECTVEGTSNPNLYWYRQAAGRGLQLLFYSVGIGQISSEVPQNLSASRPQDRQFILSSKKLLLSDSGFYLCAWSLGLRGYTFGSGTRLTVV.

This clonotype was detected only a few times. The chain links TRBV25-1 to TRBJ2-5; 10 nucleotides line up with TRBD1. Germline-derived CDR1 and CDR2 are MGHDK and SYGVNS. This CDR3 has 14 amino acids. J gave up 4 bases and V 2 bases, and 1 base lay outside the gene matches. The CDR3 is CASSERTGGETQYF. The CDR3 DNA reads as TGTGCCAGCAGTGAAAGGACAGGGGGAGAGACCCAGTACTTC.

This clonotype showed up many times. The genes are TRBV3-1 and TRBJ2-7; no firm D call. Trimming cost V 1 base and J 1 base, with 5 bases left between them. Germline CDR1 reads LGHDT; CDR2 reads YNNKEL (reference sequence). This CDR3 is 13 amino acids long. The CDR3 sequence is CASSQGMSYEQYF. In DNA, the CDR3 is TGTGCCAGCAGCCAAGGGATGTCCTACGAGCAGTACTTC.